This TCR beta chain was captured by sequencing in a study of tissue T cells after allogeneic stem cell transplantation. The repertoire was sequenced with immunoSEQ multiplex PCR; TCRdb's copy has only in-frame clones and lacks some. Of some 2,600 clones detected, approximately 48% appear once; the ten largest clones hold 25% to 30%. The CDR3 contains 12 residues. In germline, CDR1 is NSHNY, CDR2 SYGAGN. V lost 10 bases and J lost 4; bases outside the gene matches: 0. Time point in this sample: mouse harvest day 7 after allogeneic transplant. The graft held 10^6 splenic CD5+ T cells and 10^7 T-cell-depleted bone marrow cells. Points on this clone: Gene labels here are mouse ones. The read ends 1 residue before the CDR3 terminus; that terminus is restored from the germline J gene.

The chain employs TRBV13-1 and TRBJ2-2; TRBD1 matches 11 bases. The sequence derives from a female BALB/c mouse given C57BL/6 T cells with graft-versus-host disease after an allogeneic hematopoietic cell transplant. Sequencing was done on a sample of spleen. CDR3 DNA, as far as it was read: TGTGCCGGGACAGGGGGCACCGGGCAGCTCTAC. Translating it yields CAGTGGTGQLY. The whole CDR3 reads CAGTGGTGQLYF.